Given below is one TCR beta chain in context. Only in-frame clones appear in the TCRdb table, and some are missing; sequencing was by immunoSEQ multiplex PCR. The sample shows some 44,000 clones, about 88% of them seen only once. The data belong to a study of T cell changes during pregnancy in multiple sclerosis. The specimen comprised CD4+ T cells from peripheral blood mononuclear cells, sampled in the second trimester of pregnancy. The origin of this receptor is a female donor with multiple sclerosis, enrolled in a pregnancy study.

The CDR3: CASSQDHRTATSFSGYTF. In DNA form, the CDR3 reads TGTGCCAGCAGCCAAGATCATAGGACAGCCACCTCCTTTTCGGGCTACACCTTC. The rearrangement uses TRBV14 and TRBJ1-2; D may be TRBD1 (6 bases). V shed 0 bases and J shed 8 bases, with 25 bases lying between them. The CDR3 is made up of 18 amino acids. In germline, CDR1 is SGHDN, CDR2 FVKESK.